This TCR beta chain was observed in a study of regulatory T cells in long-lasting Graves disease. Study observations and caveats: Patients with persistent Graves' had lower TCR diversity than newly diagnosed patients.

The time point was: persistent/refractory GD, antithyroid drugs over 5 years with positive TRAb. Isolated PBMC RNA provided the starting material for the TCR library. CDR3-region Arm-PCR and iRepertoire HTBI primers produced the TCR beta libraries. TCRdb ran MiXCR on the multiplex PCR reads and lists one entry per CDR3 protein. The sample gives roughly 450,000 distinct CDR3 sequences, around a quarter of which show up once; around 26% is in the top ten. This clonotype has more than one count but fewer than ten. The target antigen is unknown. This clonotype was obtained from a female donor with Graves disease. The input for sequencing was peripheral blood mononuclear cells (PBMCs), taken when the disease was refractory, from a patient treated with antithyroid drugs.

The DNA of the CDR3 is TGCGCCAGCAGCTTGTCTGACAGGGGACTCTCGAGCTCTGGGGCCAACGTCCTGACTTTC. Encoded protein: CASSLSDRGLSSSGANVLTF. The V and J genes are TRBV5-1 and TRBJ2-6, with 8 positions matching TRBD1. The CDR3 loop spans 20 amino acids. Trimming removed 1 base from V and 0 bases from J; junction bases left unmatched: 12. From germline, CDR1 is SGHRS and CDR2 YFSETQ.